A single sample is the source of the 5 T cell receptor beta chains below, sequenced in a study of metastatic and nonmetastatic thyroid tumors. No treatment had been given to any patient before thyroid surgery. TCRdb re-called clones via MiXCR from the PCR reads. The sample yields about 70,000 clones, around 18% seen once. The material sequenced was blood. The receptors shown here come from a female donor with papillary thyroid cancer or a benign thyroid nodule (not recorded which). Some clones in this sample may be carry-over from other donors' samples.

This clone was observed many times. CDR3 protein: CASSLGDLEQYF. In nucleotides, the CDR3 is TGTGCCAGCAGTCTCGGGGACTTGGAGCAGTACTTC. The chain recombines TRBV12-3 or TRBV12-4 with TRBJ2-7, with D possibly being TRBD2 (6 bases). Trimming left V 5 bases short and J 7 bases short, with 12 bases between. The CDR3 extends over 12 amino acids.

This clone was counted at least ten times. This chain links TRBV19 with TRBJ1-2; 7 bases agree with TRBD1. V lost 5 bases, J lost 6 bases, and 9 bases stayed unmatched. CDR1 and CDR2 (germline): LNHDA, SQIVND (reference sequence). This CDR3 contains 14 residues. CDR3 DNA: TGTGCCAGTAGTTTCCGACAGGGAAGAAATGGCTACACCTTC. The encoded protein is CASSFRQGRNGYTF.

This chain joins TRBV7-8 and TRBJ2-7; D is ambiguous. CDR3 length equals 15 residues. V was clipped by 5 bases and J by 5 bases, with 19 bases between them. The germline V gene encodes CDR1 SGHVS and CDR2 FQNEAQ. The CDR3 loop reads CASSPSLALRHEQYF. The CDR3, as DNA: TGTGCCAGCAGCCCCTCTCTTGCACTTAGGCACGAGCAGTACTTC.

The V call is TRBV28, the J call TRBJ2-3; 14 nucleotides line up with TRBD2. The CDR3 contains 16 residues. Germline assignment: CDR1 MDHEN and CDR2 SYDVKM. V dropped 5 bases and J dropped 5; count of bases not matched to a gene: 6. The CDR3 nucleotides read TGTGCCAGCAGTCAGGGACTAGCGGGAGCGGAAGATACGCAGTATTTT. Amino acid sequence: CASSQGLAGAEDTQYF.

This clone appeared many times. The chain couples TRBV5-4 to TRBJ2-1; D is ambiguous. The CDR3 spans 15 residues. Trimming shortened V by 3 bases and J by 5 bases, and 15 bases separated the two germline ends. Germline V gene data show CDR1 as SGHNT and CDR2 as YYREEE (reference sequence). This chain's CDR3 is CASSSPLAADNEQFF. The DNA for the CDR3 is TGTGCCAGCAGCTCTCCGCTCGCGGCTGACAATGAGCAGTTCTTC.